This TCR beta chain was sequenced in a study of blood T cell repertoires in COVID-19. Whole-study context: Collection of acute and convalescent COVID-19 samples took place in the United States, Italy and Spain. Sources were T cells, B-cell-depleted T cells, or PBMCs; the material itself was cDNA or gDNA.

Measured with immunoSEQ multiplex PCR; TCRdb has only the in-frame clones, and not every one. Of under 80,000 clones in the sample, around 80% were seen once. The CDR3 covers 13 residues. The V segment lost 3 bases and the J segment 8 bases; nucleotides outside the gene matches: 2. Germline V gives CDR1 SGHTS, CDR2 YDEGEE. The chain links TRBV5-8 to TRBJ1-1; 12 positions match TRBD1. Input material: peripheral blood. The clonotype originates from a human donor in a cohort sampled during active COVID-19. DNA of the CDR3: TGTGCCAGCAGCTGGGACAGGGGGCGCGAAGCTTTCTTT. It translates to CASSWDRGREAFF. Complete variable domain (other parts from reference TRBV5-8 and TRBJ1-1): EAGVTQSPTHLIKTRGQQATLRCSPISGHTSVYWYQQALGLGLQFLLWYDEGEERNRGNFPPRFSGRQFPNYSSELNVNALELEDSALYLCASSWDRGREAFFGQGTRLTVV.